The rows below give T cell receptor beta chains drawn from one sample of a study of tissue T cells after allogeneic stem cell transplantation. TCRdb's copy holds only in-frame clones and misses some; the assay was immunoSEQ multiplex PCR. The sample has 10,000 or so clones; approximately 59% are singletons. The material sequenced was tissue from the ileum, taken at autopsy. The receptor source for this set is a woman between 18 and 55 years old with breast cancer. Both conserved end residues are part of each CDR3. Fields, in order: clone size, CDR3 length, D gene, J gene, V gene, CDR3 DNA, CDR3 protein. A D gene is named only where the DNA matches it firmly. Only some rows state a clone size, as once, few, many or a class for expanded clones.

clone_size: .
cdr3_length: 14
d_call: TRBD2
j_call: TRBJ2-1
v_call: TRBV5-6
cdr3_nt: TGTGCCAGCAGCTTGGTAGCGGGATACAATGAGCAGTTCTTC
cdr3_aa: CASSLVAGYNEQFF

clone_size: .
cdr3_length: 12
d_call: TRBD1
j_call: TRBJ1-1
v_call: TRBV12-3/TRBV12-4
cdr3_nt: TGTGCCAGCGGACAGGAGAACACTGAAGCTTTCTTT
cdr3_aa: CASGQENTEAFF

clone_size: few
cdr3_length: 15
d_call: TRBD1
j_call: TRBJ1-1
v_call: TRBV5-4
cdr3_nt: TGTGCCAGCAGGCCCGGGACAGGGAGGGGCACTGAAGCTTTCTTT
cdr3_aa: CASRPGTGRGTEAFF

clone_size: .
cdr3_length: 12
d_call: .
j_call: TRBJ1-1
v_call: TRBV5-6
cdr3_nt: TGTGCCAGCAAGCGGCTGAACACTGAAGCTTTCTTT
cdr3_aa: CASKRLNTEAFF

clone_size: .
cdr3_length: 14
d_call: TRBD2
j_call: TRBJ2-7
v_call: TRBV10-3
cdr3_nt: TGTGCCATCAGTGAGTCGAAATGGGGGGGCGAGCAGTACTTC
cdr3_aa: CAISESKWGGEQYF

clone_size: .
cdr3_length: 15
d_call: .
j_call: TRBJ2-5
v_call: TRBV3-1/TRBV3-2
cdr3_nt: TGTGCCAGCAGCCAAGATTCTGCGCAGAAAGAGACCCAGTACTTC
cdr3_aa: CASSQDSAQKETQYF

clone_size: .
cdr3_length: 14
d_call: .
j_call: TRBJ2-7
v_call: TRBV6-2/TRBV6-3
cdr3_nt: TGTGCCAGCAGTTTTGTGGGGGGATCCTACGAGCAGTACTTC
cdr3_aa: CASSFVGGSYEQYF

clone_size: .
cdr3_length: 18
d_call: TRBD2
j_call: TRBJ2-1
v_call: TRBV4-2
cdr3_nt: TGTGCCAGCAGCCAAGATCCCCTGGGACTAGCGGGAGTCAATGAGCAGTTCTTC
cdr3_aa: CASSQDPLGLAGVNEQFF

clone_size: .
cdr3_length: 14
d_call: .
j_call: TRBJ2-7
v_call: TRBV30
cdr3_nt: TGTGCCTGGCGCCCAGGGGGGGCCCCTTACGAGCAGTACTTC
cdr3_aa: CAWRPGGAPYEQYF

clone_size: .
cdr3_length: 15
d_call: TRBD1
j_call: TRBJ1-2
v_call: TRBV2
cdr3_nt: TGTGCCAGCAGCCGGGACAGGGGGACCCTCTATGGCTACACCTTC
cdr3_aa: CASSRDRGTLYGYTF

clone_size: .
cdr3_length: 12
d_call: .
j_call: TRBJ1-2
v_call: TRBV2
cdr3_nt: TGTGCCAGCAGGGCGTTCCCAACTAGCTACACCTTC
cdr3_aa: CASRAFPTSYTF

clone_size: medium-sized
cdr3_length: 14
d_call: .
j_call: TRBJ2-2
v_call: TRBV30
cdr3_nt: TGTGCCTGGACCCGAGACAGCAACACCGGGGAGCTGTTTTTT
cdr3_aa: CAWTRDSNTGELFF

clone_size: .
cdr3_length: 14
d_call: .
j_call: TRBJ2-2
v_call: TRBV5-1
cdr3_nt: TGCGCCAGCAGCAGACCGGATGACACCGGGGAGCTGTTTTTT
cdr3_aa: CASSRPDDTGELFF

clone_size: few
cdr3_length: 13
d_call: .
j_call: TRBJ1-4
v_call: TRBV2
cdr3_nt: TGTGCCAGCCTCGGGCAGGGTTTTGAAAAACTGTTTTTT
cdr3_aa: CASLGQGFEKLFF

clone_size: .
cdr3_length: 15
d_call: .
j_call: TRBJ2-3
v_call: TRBV28
cdr3_nt: TGTGCCAGCAGTTCAACCGGGATCAGCACAGATACGCAGTATTTT
cdr3_aa: CASSSTGISTDTQYF

clone_size: .
cdr3_length: 17
d_call: .
j_call: TRBJ2-1
v_call: TRBV5-4
cdr3_nt: TGTGCCAGCAGCACCTGGGACGATCAAAGCTCCTACAATGAGCAGTTCTTC
cdr3_aa: CASSTWDDQSSYNEQFF

clone_size: .
cdr3_length: 13
d_call: .
j_call: TRBJ1-2
v_call: TRBV29-1
cdr3_nt: TGCAGCGTTCGGACAGACGGGATATATGGCTACACCTTC
cdr3_aa: CSVRTDGIYGYTF

clone_size: .
cdr3_length: 14
d_call: .
j_call: TRBJ1-2
v_call: TRBV19
cdr3_nt: TGTGCCAGTAGTGCCCAGACAGGAAGCTATGGCTACACCTTC
cdr3_aa: CASSAQTGSYGYTF

clone_size: .
cdr3_length: 14
d_call: TRBD1
j_call: TRBJ2-5
v_call: TRBV5-8
cdr3_nt: TGTGCCAGCAGCTGGGGACAGTCCCAAGAGACCCAGTACTTC
cdr3_aa: CASSWGQSQETQYF

clone_size: .
cdr3_length: 16
d_call: .
j_call: TRBJ2-1
v_call: TRBV6-2/TRBV6-3
cdr3_nt: TGTGCCAGCAGTTACTCTCGGACGGGAACCTACAATGAGCAGTTCTTC
cdr3_aa: CASSYSRTGTYNEQFF